What follows are 3 T cell receptor beta chains derived from one specimen sequenced in a study of vaccination and CD4 T cells after COVID-19. An Oncomine TCR Beta short-read assay was used to sequence the DNA from cultured CD4+ T cells. Using its own MiXCR run on the PCR reads, TCRdb lists one record per CDR3 protein. The sample shows roughly 13,000 distinct CDR3 sequences, approximately 50% of them seen only once. Treatment specified: roughly 11-day PBMC culture with coronavirus spike peptide pools or control peptides (ViraFEST assay). These receptors' targets are unknown. Sequences were obtained from CD4+ T cells from blood, cultured in vitro. These receptors came from a human donor who had recovered from COVID-19.

The chain combines TRBV6-5 with TRBJ2-2, with no clear D. Trimming cost V 0 bases and J 7 bases, with 3 bases left between them. The V gene's germline CDR1 is MNHEY and CDR2 SVGAGI. The length of the CDR3 is 12 residues. CDR3 nucleotides: TGTGCCAGCAGTTACTCTGTCGGGGAGCTGTTTTTT. It yields the protein CASSYSVGELFF.

Details on this clonotype: The germline gene is not matched at one end of the junction; a read error may be the cause. This chain uses TRBV4-1 with TRBJ2-5; no firm D call. The CDR3 extends over 14 amino acids. Germline assignment: CDR1 MGHRA and CDR2 YSYEKL. The CDR3 nucleotides are TGCGCCAGCAGCCTCAGGCGGCACCAAGATACCCAGTACTTC. It yields the protein CASSLRRHQDTQYF.

This clonotype was counted once. CDR3 nucleotides: TGTGCCGCCACCAGTTTTAATGGATACAATGAGCAGTTCTTC. Residues: CAATSFNGYNEQFF. The chain joins TRBV28 to TRBJ2-1; no firm D call. The CDR3 spans 14 residues. CDR1 and CDR2 (germline): MDHEN, SYDVKM. V dropped 11 bases and J dropped 4 bases, with 18 bases sitting between them.